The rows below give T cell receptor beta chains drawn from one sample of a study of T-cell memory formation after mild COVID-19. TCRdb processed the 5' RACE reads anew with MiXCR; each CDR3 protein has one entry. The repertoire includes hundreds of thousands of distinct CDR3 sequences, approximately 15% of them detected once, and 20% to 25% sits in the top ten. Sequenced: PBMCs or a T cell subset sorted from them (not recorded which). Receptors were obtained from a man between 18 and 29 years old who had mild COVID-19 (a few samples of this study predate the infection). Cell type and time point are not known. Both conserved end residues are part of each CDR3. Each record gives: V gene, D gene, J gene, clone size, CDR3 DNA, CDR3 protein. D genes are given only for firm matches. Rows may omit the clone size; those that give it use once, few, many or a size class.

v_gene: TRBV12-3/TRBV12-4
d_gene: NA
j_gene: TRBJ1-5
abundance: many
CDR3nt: TGTGCCAGCATGGGGAATCAGCCCCAGCATTTT
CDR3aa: CASMGNQPQHF

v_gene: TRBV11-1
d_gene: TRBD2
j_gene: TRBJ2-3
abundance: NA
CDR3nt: TGTGCCAGCAGTGCTCCTCGAGCGGGGGGTACAGATACGCAGTATTTT
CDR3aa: CASSAPRAGGTDTQYF

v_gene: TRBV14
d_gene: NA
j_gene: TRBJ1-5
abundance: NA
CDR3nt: TGTGCCAGCAGCCAAGAATCCCAGCCCCAGCATTTT
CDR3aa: CASSQESQPQHF

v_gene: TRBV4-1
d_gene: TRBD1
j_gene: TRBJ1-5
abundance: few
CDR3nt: TGCGCCAGCAGCCAAGCCGGGACAGGGAGTTACAATCAGCCCCAGCATTTT
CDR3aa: CASSQAGTGSYNQPQHF

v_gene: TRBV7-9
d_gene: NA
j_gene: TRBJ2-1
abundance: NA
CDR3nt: TGTGCCAGCAGCTTTGGGACGGCCAATGAGCAGTTCTTC
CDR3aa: CASSFGTANEQFF

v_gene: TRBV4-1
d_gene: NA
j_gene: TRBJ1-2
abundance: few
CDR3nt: TGCGCCAGCAGCCGAGGGGGGGGCTACACCTTC
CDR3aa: CASSRGGGYTF

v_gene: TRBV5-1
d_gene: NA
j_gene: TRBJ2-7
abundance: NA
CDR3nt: TGCGCCAGCAGCCCCGGGGCAGGGGAATTCTACGAGCAGTACTTC
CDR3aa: CASSPGAGEFYEQYF

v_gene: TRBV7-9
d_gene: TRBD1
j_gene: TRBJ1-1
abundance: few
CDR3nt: TGTGCCAGCACCCTACAGGGGAAGAACACTGAAGCTTTCTTT
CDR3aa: CASTLQGKNTEAFF

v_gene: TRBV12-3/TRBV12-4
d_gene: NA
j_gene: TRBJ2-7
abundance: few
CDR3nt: TGTGCCAGCAGTTTAAGGGACGAGCAGTACTTC
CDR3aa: CASSLRDEQYF

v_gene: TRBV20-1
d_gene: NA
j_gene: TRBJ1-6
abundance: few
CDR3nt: TGCAGTGCTAGCGGGGGTTCACCCCTCCACTTT
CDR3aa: CSASGGSPLHF

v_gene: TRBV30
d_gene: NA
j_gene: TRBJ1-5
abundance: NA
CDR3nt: TGTGCCTGGCAAATCCAGGGGAATCAGCCCCAGCATTTT
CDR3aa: CAWQIQGNQPQHF

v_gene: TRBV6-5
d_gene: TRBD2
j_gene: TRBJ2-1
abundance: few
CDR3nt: TGTGCCAGCAGGCCGACGCTTTTAGCGGGGGGGAACAATGAGCAGTTCTTC
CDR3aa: CASRPTLLAGGNNEQFF

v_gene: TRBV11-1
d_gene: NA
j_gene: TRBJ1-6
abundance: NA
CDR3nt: TGTGCCAGCGGACTTGATAATTCACCCCTCCACTTT
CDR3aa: CASGLDNSPLHF

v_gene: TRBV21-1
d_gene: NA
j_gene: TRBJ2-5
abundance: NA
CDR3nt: TGTGGACAGGCTCAAGAGACCCAGTACTTC
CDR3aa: CGQAQETQYF

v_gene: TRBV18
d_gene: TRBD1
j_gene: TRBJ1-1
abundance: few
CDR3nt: TGTGCCAGCTCAACTCCGGGACAGGGGGCTACTGCGGATGGAGCTTTCTTT
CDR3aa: CASSTPGQGATADGAFF

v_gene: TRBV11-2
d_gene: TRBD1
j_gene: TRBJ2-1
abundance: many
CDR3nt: TGTGCCAGCAGCTTAGGGCGGACAGGAAACAATGAGCAGTTCTTC
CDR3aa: CASSLGRTGNNEQFF

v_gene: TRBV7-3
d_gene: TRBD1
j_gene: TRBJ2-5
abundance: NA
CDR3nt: TGTGCCAGTGGACAGGGGGCGGGAGAGACCCAGTACTTC
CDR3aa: CASGQGAGETQYF

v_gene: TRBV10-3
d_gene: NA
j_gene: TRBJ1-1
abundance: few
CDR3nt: TGTGCCACCCAGGGGCAGGGGAACACTGAAGCTTTCTTT
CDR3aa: CATQGQGNTEAFF

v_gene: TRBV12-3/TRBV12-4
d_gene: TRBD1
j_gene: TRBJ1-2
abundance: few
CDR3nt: TGTGCCAGCAGTCCTAGACAGGGCTTCTATGGCTACACCTTC
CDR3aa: CASSPRQGFYGYTF

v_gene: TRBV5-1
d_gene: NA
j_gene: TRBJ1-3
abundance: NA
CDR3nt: TGCGCCAGCAGCTTAGGGGATAATGGAAACACCATATATTTT
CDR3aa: CASSLGDNGNTIYF

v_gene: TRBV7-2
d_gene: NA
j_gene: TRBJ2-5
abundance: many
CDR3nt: TGTGCCAGCAGCCCGAGCAGGGAGACCCAGTACTTC
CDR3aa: CASSPSRETQYF

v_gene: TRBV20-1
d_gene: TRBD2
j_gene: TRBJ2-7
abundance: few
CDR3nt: TGCAGTGCTAGGGGTCAACTAGCGGGGGGGCCTTTGTACGAGCAGTACTTC
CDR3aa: CSARGQLAGGPLYEQYF

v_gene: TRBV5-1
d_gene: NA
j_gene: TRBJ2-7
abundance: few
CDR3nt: TGCGCCAGCAGCAGAGAGACAGTGGCTCTCGAGCAGTACTTC
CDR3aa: CASSRETVALEQYF

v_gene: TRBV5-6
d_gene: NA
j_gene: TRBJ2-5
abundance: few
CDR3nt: TGTGCCAGCAGCATAGTAGGGAGGCAAGAGACCCAGTACTTC
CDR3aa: CASSIVGRQETQYF

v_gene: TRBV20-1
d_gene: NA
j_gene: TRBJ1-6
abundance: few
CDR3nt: TGCAGTGCTAGGCTCGACGTCGTGAATAATTCACCCCTCCACTTT
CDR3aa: CSARLDVVNNSPLHF

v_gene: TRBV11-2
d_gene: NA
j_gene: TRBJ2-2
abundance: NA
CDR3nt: TGTGCCAGCAGCTCCCTGGGCAGGTGGGACACCGGGGAGCTGTTTTTT
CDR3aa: CASSSLGRWDTGELFF

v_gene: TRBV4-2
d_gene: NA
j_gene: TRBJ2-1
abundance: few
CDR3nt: TGTGCCAGCAGCCGTCCGGGACTTACCTACAATGAGCAGTTCTTC
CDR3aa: CASSRPGLTYNEQFF

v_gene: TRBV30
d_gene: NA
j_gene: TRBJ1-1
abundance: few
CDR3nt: TGTGCCTGGAGCGGTCCTGAAGCTTTCTTT
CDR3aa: CAWSGPEAFF

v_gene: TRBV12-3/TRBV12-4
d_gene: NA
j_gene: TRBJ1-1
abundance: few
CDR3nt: TGTGCCAGCAGTTCGGGATTGAGGGTCACTGAAGCTTTCTTT
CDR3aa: CASSSGLRVTEAFF

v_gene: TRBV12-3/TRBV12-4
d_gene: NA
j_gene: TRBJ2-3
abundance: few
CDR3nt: TGTGCCAGCAGTTTATTCGGCACAGATACGCAGTATTTT
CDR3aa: CASSLFGTDTQYF

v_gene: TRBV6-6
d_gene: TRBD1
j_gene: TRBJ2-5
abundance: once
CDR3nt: TGTGCCAGCAGTTACGCTCCCGGGACAGGGGCGACCCAGTACTTC
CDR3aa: CASSYAPGTGATQYF

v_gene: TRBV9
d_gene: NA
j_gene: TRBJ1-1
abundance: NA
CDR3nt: TGTGCCAGCAGCGTAGACGTCGGTCTGAACACTGAAGCTTTCTTT
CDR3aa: CASSVDVGLNTEAFF

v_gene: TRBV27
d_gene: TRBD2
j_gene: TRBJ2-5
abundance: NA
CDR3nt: TGTGCCAGCAGTTTAACGTCTAGCGGGGAACAAGAGACCCAGTACTTC
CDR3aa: CASSLTSSGEQETQYF

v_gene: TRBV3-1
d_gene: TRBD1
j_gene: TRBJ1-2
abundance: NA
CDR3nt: TGTGCCAGCAGCCTTAGTACCGCACAGGGGGCCAGAGGCTACACCTTC
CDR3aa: CASSLSTAQGARGYTF

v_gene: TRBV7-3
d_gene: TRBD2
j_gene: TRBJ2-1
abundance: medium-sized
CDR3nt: TGTGCCAGCAGCGTTGGACTAGCGGGTAACAATGAGCAGTTCTTC
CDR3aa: CASSVGLAGNNEQFF

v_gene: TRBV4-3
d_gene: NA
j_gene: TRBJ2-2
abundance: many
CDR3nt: TGCGCCAGCAGCCAAGGAGGGGCGTACACCGGGGAGCTGTTTTTT
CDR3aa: CASSQGGAYTGELFF

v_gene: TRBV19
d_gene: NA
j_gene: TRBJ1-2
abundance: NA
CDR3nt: TGTGCCAGTAGGCCGGCCGGGGGCTATGGCTACACCTTC
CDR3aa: CASRPAGGYGYTF

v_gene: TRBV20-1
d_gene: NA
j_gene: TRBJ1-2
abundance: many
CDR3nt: TGCAGTGCAAGAGGTGGGGATGGAAACTATGGCTACACCTTC
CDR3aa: CSARGGDGNYGYTF

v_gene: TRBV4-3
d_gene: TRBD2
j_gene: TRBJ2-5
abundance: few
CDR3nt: TGCGCCAGCAGCCAAGGACTAGCGGTTTGGGCGACCCAGTACTTC
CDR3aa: CASSQGLAVWATQYF

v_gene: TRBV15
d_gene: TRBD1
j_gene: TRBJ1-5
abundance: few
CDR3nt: TGTGCCACGGACAGGGCGTGTCAGCCCCAGCATTTT
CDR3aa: CATDRACQPQHF

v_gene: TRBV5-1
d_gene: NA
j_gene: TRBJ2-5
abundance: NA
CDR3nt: TGCGCCAGCAGGCGGGGACAGCCGGGGCAAGAGACCCAGTACTTC
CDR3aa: CASRRGQPGQETQYF

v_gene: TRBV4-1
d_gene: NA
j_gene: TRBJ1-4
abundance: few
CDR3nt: TGCGCCAGCAGCCAAGAGTTAACCCGCGCCCTAAATGAAAAACTGTTTTTT
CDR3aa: CASSQELTRALNEKLFF

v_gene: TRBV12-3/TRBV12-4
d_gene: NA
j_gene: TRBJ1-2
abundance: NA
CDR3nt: TGTGCCAGCACCCAGGGTCAGTGGGGTGGCTACACCTTC
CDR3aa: CASTQGQWGGYTF

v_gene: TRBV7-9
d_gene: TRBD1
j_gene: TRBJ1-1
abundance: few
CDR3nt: TGTGCCAGCAGCCTCGGACAGGTCGACACTGAAGCTTTCTTT
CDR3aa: CASSLGQVDTEAFF

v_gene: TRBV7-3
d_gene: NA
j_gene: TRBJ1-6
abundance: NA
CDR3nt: TGTGCCAGCAGCTTAATCGCTGGAATTAATTCACCCCTCCACTTT
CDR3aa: CASSLIAGINSPLHF

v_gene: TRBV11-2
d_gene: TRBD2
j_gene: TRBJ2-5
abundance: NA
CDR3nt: TGTGCCAGCAGCTATCCTAGCGGGGGGGTTGAGACCCAGTACTTC
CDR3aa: CASSYPSGGVETQYF

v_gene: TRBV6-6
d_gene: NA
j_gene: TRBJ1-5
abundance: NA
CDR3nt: TGTGCCAGCAGTTACCAGGCACCCTGGGGGGATCAGCCCCAGCATTTT
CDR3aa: CASSYQAPWGDQPQHF

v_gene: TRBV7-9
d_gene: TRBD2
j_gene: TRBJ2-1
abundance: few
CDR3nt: TGTGCCAGCAGCGCCGGCGGGGGGTTATCAAATGAGCAGTTCTTC
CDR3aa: CASSAGGGLSNEQFF

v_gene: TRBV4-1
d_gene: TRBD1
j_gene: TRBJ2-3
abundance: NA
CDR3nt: TGCGCCAGCAGCCATCACAGGGGGCAGGACACAGATACGCAGTATTTT
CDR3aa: CASSHHRGQDTDTQYF

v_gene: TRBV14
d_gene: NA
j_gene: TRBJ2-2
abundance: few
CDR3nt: TGTGCCAGCAGAGGGGCGAAAACCGGGGAGCTGTTTTTT
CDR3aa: CASRGAKTGELFF